The source of this T cell receptor beta chain is a study of CD8 T cells in ankylosing spondylitis. General study results and limits: Ankylosing spondylitis blood seemed to carry a telltale TCR beta motif made of about 8 highly homologous variants. Disease-associated clones were reportedly significantly overrepresented in matched ankylosing spondylitis synovial fluid.

On this clonotype itself: Antigen: not known.

It was by quantitative 5'-RACE with molecular barcodes that TCR beta libraries were made. MiXCR was run by TCRdb on the 5' RACE reads, yielding one entry per CDR3 protein. The repertoire has approximately 100,000 distinct CDR3 sequences, less than 25% of them found once; the top ten carry about 12%. The source is a male donor with ankylosing spondylitis. Source material: synovial fluid, either unsorted or a sorted T cell fraction (not recorded which).

The CDR3 sequence: CASSLPRGNEQFF. CDR3 in DNA: TGTGCCAGCAGCTTGCCTAGAGGCAATGAGCAGTTCTTC. This chain links TRBV7-9 with TRBJ2-1; no firm D call. Germline lookup yields CDR1 SEHNR and CDR2 FQNEAQ (reference sequence). V was pared by 3 bases and J by 6 bases, with 9 bases between. The CDR3 consists of 13 residues.